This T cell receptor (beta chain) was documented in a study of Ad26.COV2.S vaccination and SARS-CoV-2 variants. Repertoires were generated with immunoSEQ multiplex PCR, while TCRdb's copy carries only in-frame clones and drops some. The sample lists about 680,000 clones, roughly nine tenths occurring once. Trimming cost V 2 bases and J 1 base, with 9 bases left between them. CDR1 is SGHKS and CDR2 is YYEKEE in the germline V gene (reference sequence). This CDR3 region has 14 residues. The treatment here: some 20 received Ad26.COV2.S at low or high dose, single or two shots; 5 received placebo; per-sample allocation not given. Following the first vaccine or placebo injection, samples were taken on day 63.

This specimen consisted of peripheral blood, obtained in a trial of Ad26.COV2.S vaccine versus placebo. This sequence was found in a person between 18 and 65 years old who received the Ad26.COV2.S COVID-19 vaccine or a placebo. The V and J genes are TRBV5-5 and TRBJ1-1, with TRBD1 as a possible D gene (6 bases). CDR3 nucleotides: TGTGCCAGCAGCTTTGGGGGCCGGAACACTGAAGCTTTCTTT. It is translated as CASSFGGRNTEAFF.